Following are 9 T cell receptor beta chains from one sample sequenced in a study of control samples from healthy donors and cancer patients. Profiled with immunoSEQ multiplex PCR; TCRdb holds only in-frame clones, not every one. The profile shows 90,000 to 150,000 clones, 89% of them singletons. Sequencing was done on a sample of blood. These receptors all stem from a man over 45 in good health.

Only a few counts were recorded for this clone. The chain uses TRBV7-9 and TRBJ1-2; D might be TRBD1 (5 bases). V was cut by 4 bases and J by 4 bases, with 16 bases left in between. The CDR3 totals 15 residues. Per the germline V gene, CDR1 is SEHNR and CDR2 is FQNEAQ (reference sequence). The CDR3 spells CASSSGRQLGYGYTF. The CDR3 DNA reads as TGTGCCAGCAGCTCCGGACGACAGTTGGGCTATGGCTACACCTTC. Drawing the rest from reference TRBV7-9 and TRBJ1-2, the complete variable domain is DTGVSQNPRHKITKRGQNVTFRCDPISEHNRLYWYRQTLGQGPEFLTYFQNEAQLEKSRLLSDRFSAERPKGSFSTLEIQRTEQGDSAMYLCASSSGRQLGYGYTFGSGTRLTVV.

The CDR3 nucleotides are TGTGCCAGCAGCTTGACATCGAACGGGGAGCTGTTTTTT. Translated, it gives CASSLTSNGELFF. The chain has TRBV5-5 and TRBJ2-2; D is unclear. Germline V gene data show CDR1 as SGHKS and CDR2 as YYEKEE (reference sequence). The CDR3 is 13 amino acids. The germline V and J ends were trimmed by 1 base and 7 bases, with 8 bases remaining between them. The full variable domain, with the rest looked up from reference TRBV5-5 and TRBJ2-2, is DAGVTQSPTHLIKTRGQQVTLRCSPISGHKSVSWYQQVLGQGPQFIFQYYEKEERGRGNFPDRFSARQFPNYSSELNVNALLLGDSALYLCASSLTSNGELFFGEGSRLTVL.

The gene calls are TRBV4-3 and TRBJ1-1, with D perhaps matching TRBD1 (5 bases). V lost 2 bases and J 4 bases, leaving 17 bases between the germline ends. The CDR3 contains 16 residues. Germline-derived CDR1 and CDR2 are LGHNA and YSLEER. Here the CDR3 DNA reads TGCGCCAGCAGCCAAACCCAGGGATTCGTTGGCACTGAAGCTTTCTTT. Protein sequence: CASSQTQGFVGTEAFF.

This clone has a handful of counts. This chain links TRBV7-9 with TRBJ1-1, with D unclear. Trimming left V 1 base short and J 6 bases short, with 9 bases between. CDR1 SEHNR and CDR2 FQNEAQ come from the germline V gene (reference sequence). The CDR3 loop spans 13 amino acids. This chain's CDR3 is CASSLGFGAEAFF. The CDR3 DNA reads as TGTGCCAGCAGCTTAGGTTTCGGTGCTGAAGCTTTCTTT. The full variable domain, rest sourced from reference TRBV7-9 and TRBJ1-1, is DTGVSQNPRHKITKRGQNVTFRCDPISEHNRLYWYRQTLGQGPEFLTYFQNEAQLEKSRLLSDRFSAERPKGSFSTLEIQRTEQGDSAMYLCASSLGFGAEAFFGQGTRLTVV.

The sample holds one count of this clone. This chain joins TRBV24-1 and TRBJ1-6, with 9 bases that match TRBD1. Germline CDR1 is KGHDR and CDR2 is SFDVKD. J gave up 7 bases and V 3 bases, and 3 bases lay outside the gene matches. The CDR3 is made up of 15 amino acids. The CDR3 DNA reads TGTGCCACCAGTGATGGGGACAGGGCGAATTCACCCCTCCACTTT. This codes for CATSDGDRANSPLHF.

DNA for the CDR3: TGTGCCAGCTCACCCCTTTGGGGCGGTCAGAACACTGAAGCTTTCTTT. Amino acid sequence: CASSPLWGGQNTEAFF. The chain joins TRBV18 to TRBJ1-1, with D tentatively TRBD1 (5 bases). V was trimmed by 3 bases and J by 1 base, leaving 15 bases between them. Germline assignment: CDR1 KGHSH and CDR2 LQKENI. The CDR3 totals 16 residues.

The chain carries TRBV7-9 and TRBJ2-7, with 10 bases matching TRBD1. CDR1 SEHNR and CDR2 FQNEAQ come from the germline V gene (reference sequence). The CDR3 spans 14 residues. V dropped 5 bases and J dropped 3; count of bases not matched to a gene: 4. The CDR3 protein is CASSRDRGVYEQYF. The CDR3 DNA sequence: TGTGCCAGCAGCCGGGACAGGGGCGTCTACGAGCAGTACTTC.

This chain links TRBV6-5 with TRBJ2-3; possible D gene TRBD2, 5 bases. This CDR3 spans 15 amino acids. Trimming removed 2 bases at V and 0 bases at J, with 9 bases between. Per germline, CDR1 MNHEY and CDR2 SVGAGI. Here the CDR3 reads CASSYGGFSTDTQYF. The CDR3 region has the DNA TGTGCCAGCAGTTACGGCGGGTTTAGCACAGATACGCAGTATTTT.

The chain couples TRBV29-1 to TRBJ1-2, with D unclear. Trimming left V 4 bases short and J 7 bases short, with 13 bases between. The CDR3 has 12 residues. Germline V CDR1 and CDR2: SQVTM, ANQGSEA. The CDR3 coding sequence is TGCAGCGTTGTTTTAGCCGACGGTGGCTACACCTTC. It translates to CSVVLADGGYTF. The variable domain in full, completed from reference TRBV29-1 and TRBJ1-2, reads SAVISQKPSRDICQRGTSLTIQCQVDSQVTMMFWYRQQPGQSLTLIATANQGSEATYESGFVIDKFPISRPNLTFSTLTVSNMSPEDSSIYLCSVVLADGGYTFGSGTRLTVV.